Listed here are 14 T cell receptor beta chains from one sample, sequenced in a study of blood T cell repertoires in COVID-19. Clones were read by immunoSEQ multiplex PCR, and TCRdb kept only the in-frame ones, dropping some. This table has under 200,000 clones, almost 90% appearing once. Sequenced input: peripheral blood. The receptors here all came from a man younger than 30 with active or convalescent COVID-19.

The J gene is TRBJ2-2, the V gene TRBV3-1 (or the pseudogene TRBV3-2); TRBD2 aligns across 7 bases. The CDR3 runs to 16 residues. V was pared by 1 base and J by 0 bases, with 2 bases of the junction left unmatched. The germline gives CDR1 LGHDT, CDR2 YNNKEL (reference sequence). CDR3 bases: TGTGCCAGCAGCCAAGTAGCGGGCACGAACACCGGGGAGCTGTTTTTT. Protein: CASSQVAGTNTGELFF.

This chain links TRBV3-1 (or the pseudogene TRBV3-2) with TRBJ2-7; D gene uncertain. The V end lost 0 bases, the J end lost 7 bases, and 7 bases lay between the germline ends. This CDR3 has 12 amino acids. Germline V gene sequence: CDR1 LGHDT, CDR2 YNNKEL (reference sequence). CDR3 DNA sequence: TGTGCCAGCAGCCAAGACCAACTGGAGCAGTACTTC. This sequence encodes CASSQDQLEQYF.

This chain links TRBV5-4 with TRBJ2-7; a possible D gene is TRBD1 (6 bases). The CDR3 sequence is 15 residues long. Germline CDR1 and CDR2: SGHNT and YYREEE (reference sequence). Trimming shortened V by 1 base and J by 6 bases, and 17 bases separated the two germline ends. Here the CDR3 reads CASSLIRQEKFEQYF. The CDR3 nucleotides are TGTGCCAGCAGCTTGATTCGACAGGAAAAGTTCGAGCAGTACTTC.

The chain is built from TRBV5-1 and TRBJ1-2; TRBD1 agrees at 8 bases. Per the germline V gene, CDR1 is SGHRS and CDR2 is YFSETQ. Trimming took 2 bases from V and 0 from J; bases not matched to a gene: 6. The CDR3 has 16 residues. Here the CDR3 DNA reads TGCGCCAGCAGCTTAGACAGGGGCGTAGCTAACTATGGCTACACCTTC. It yields the protein CASSLDRGVANYGYTF.

This clone appeared once. The V call is TRBV18, the J call TRBJ1-2; D ambiguous. The germline gives CDR1 KGHSH, CDR2 LQKENI. Trimming pared 4 bases from V and 8 bases from J, leaving 17 bases between. The CDR3 is made up of 14 amino acids. The CDR3 bases are TGTGCCAGCTCACAAAATACAGCCGCTATGGGCTACACCTTC. Translation gives CASSQNTAAMGYTF. The full variable domain, rest sourced from reference TRBV18 and TRBJ1-2, is NAGVMQNPRHLVRRRGQEARLRCSPMKGHSHVYWYRQLPEEGLKFMVYLQKENIIDESGMPKERFSAEFPKEGPSILRIQQVVRGDSAAYFCASSQNTAAMGYTFGSGTRLTVV.

The rearrangement uses TRBV18 and TRBJ2-2; tentatively, D is TRBD1 (6 bases). CDR1 and CDR2 from the germline V gene are KGHSH and LQKENI. The CDR3 is made up of 15 amino acids. V lost 3 bases, J lost 4 bases, and 12 bases lay in between. The CDR3, as DNA: TGTGCCAGCTCACCCGAAACAGGGATCACCGGGGAGCTGTTTTTT. This sequence encodes CASSPETGITGELFF.

The chain is built from TRBV5-1 and TRBJ2-1; 7 bases fit TRBD1. The CDR3 consists of 15 residues. With V trimmed by 5 bases and J by 4 bases, 9 bases remained unmatched. Germline V gene sequence: CDR1 SGHRS, CDR2 YFSETQ. The CDR3 sequence: CASSYVGGQYNEQFF. CDR3 DNA: TGCGCCAGCAGTTATGTAGGGGGCCAGTACAATGAGCAGTTCTTC.

This sequence joins TRBV12-3 or TRBV12-4 and TRBJ2-1, with TRBD2 matching 10 bases. Trimming at V came to 4 bases and at J to 16 bases, leaving 7 bases not matched to a gene. The CDR3 length is 12 residues. CDR3 residues: CASSSGASGGFF. The CDR3 DNA sequence: TGTGCCAGCAGTTCCGGTGCTAGCGGGGGTTTCTTC.

The chain is built from TRBV29-1 and TRBJ2-3; 8 bases agree with TRBD2. Germline CDR1 SQVTM, CDR2 ANQGSEA. This CDR3 contains 16 residues. V lost 1 base and J lost 1; bases outside the gene matches: 7. CDR3 in DNA: TGCAGCGTTGAAGCGGGAGGGCGAAGGGGCACAGATACGCAGTATTTT. Protein: CSVEAGGRRGTDTQYF.

V and J are TRBV5-1 and TRBJ1-6; 7 bases match TRBD1. Germline CDR1 SGHRS, CDR2 YFSETQ. Trimming cost V 1 base and J 14 bases; bases outside gene matches: 15. This CDR3 comprises 16 residues. CDR3 sequence (DNA): TGCGCCAGCAGCTTGCAACAGGGGCCCGGGTTACGCACCCTCCACTTT. Its protein product is CASSLQQGPGLRTLHF. Combining the CDR3 with reference TRBV5-1 and TRBJ1-6 gives the whole variable domain KAGVTQTPRYLIKTRGQQVTLSCSPISGHRSVSWYQQTPGQGLQFLFEYFSETQRNKGNFPGRFSGRQFSNSRSEMNVSTLELGDSALYLCASSLQQGPGLRTLHFGNGTRLTVT.

V gene TRBV2 combines with J gene TRBJ1-2; 11 nucleotides align to TRBD1. There are 14 residues in the CDR3. V lost 5 bases to trimming and J lost 5 bases; unmatched junction nucleotides: 4. CDR1 is SNHLY and CDR2 is FYNNEI in the germline V gene. CDR3 in amino acids: CASSQDRGHYGYTF. CDR3 nucleotide sequence: TGTGCCAGCAGTCAGGACAGGGGGCATTATGGCTACACCTTC. The full variable domain, its missing parts supplied by reference TRBV2 and TRBJ1-2, is EPEVTQTPSHQVTQMGQEVILRCVPISNHLYFYWYRQILGQKVEFLVSFYNNEISEKSEIFDDQFSVERPDGSNFTLKIRSTKLEDSAMYFCASSQDRGHYGYTFGSGTRLTVV.

J is TRBJ1-2 and V is TRBV9; no clear D gene. V was clipped by 2 bases and J by 6 bases, with 11 bases between them. Germline V gene sequence: CDR1 SGDLS, CDR2 YYNGEE. There are 13 residues in the CDR3. The CDR3 loop is CASSVLQAHGYTF. Written as DNA, the CDR3 is TGTGCCAGCAGCGTCTTGCAGGCTCATGGCTACACCTTC. The full variable domain, with the rest looked up from reference TRBV9 and TRBJ1-2, is DSGVTQTPKHLITATGQRVTLRCSPRSGDLSVYWYQQSLDQGLQFLIQYYNGEERAKGNILERFSAQQFPDLHSELNLSSLELGDSALYFCASSVLQAHGYTFGSGTRLTVV.

This clone was observed a single time. The chain carries TRBV18 and TRBJ2-1; 7 bases agree with TRBD1. CDR3 length: 14 residues. The trim removed 3 bases at V and 4 bases at J, leaving 3 bases unmatched. Germline assignment: CDR1 KGHSH and CDR2 LQKENI. The DNA of the CDR3 is TGTGCCAGCTCACCTTCGGGACAGTACAATGAGCAGTTCTTC. This translates into CASSPSGQYNEQFF.

The chain couples TRBV6-5 to TRBJ1-1; no firm D call. The CDR3 has 13 amino acids. V was shortened by 6 bases and J by 2 bases, with 10 bases between the two germline ends. Germline V gene sequence: CDR1 MNHEY, CDR2 SVGAGI. The CDR3 DNA sequence: TGTGCCAGCAGCCTTGACTCTAACACTGAAGCTTTCTTT. Its protein is CASSLDSNTEAFF.